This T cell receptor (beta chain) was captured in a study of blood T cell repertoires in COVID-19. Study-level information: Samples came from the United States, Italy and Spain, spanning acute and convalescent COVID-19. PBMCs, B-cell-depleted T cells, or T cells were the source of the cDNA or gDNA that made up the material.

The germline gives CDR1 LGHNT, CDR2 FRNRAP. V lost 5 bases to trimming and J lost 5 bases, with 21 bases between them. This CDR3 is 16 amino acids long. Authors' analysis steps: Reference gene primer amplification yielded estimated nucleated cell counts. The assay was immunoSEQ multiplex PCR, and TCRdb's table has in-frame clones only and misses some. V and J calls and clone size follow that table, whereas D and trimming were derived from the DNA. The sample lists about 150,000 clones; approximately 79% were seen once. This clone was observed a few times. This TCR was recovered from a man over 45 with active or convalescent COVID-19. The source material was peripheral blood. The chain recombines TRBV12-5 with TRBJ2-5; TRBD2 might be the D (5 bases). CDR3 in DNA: TGTGCTAGTGGTATTCCCCCGAGGGAGTTCATCGAGACCCAGTACTTC. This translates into CASGIPPREFIETQYF.